The T cell receptor (beta chain) under discussion was sequenced for a study of cytomegalovirus exposure and HLA in healthy donors. Study background: Within an early data release were about 85 million unique TCRs drawn from HLA-typed donors. The study's findings and limits: TCR beta V segments were, for the most part, productive about 87% or about 30% of the time in an earlier analysis. The likely origin of a cluster of highly shared sequence variants was a sequencing artifact. Some V segments, including TRBV6-2 and TRBV6-3, were excluded as indistinguishable.

This CDR3 spans 13 amino acids. The germline CDR1 and CDR2 sequences are GTSNPN and SVGIG (reference sequence). V dropped 0 bases and J dropped 10 bases, with 15 bases sitting between them. PCR involved 60 Vbeta and 13 Jbeta primers. The table came from immunoSEQ multiplex PCR; TCRdb's copy has only in-frame clones and leaves some out. The sample records about 120,000 clones, roughly 66% being singletons. Concerning this clone itself: Its antigen is not identified.

Input material: PBMCs. This chain joins TRBV30 and TRBJ1-1; perhaps TRBD1 as D (6 bases). This clonotype originated in a man between 18 and 35 years old in good health and CMV-seronegative. The CDR3 coding sequence is TGTGCCTGGAGTGTACTCAACAGGGCGAGAGCTTTCTTT. Its protein is CAWSVLNRARAFF.